Following are 26 T cell receptor beta chains from one sample sequenced in a study of cytomegalovirus exposure and HLA in healthy donors. The assay was immunoSEQ multiplex PCR, and TCRdb's table has in-frame clones only and misses some. The sample shows some 49,000 clones, roughly 93% of them seen only once. Sequenced input: PBMCs. The receptor set was obtained from a man aged 18 to 29 in good health and CMV-seronegative.

This sequence joins TRBV4-1 and TRBJ1-5; D possibly corresponds to TRBD1 (5 bases). V dropped 3 bases and J dropped 3 bases, with 6 bases sitting between them. The germline CDR1 and CDR2 sequences are MGHRA and YSYEKL. The CDR3 is made up of 13 amino acids. The CDR3 DNA reads as TGCGCCAGCAGCCAGGGGCCCAATCAGCCCCAGCATTTT. Translation gives CASSQGPNQPQHF.

This clone was recorded only once. Here the CDR3 reads CASSPTEGAGVFEAFF. The CDR3 nucleotides read TGTGCCAGCAGCCCCACGGAAGGGGCAGGCGTATTCGAAGCTTTCTTT. The chain couples TRBV5-5 to TRBJ1-1; possibly TRBD1 for D (5 bases). This CDR3 comprises 16 residues. Germline CDR1 and CDR2: SGHKS and YYEKEE (reference sequence). V lost 4 bases and J lost 8, with 24 bases in between.

The DNA for the CDR3 is TGTGCCAGCATCAAAACACGGACAGGGCAAGAGACCCAGTACTTC. Protein: CASIKTRTGQETQYF. The chain joins TRBV28 to TRBJ2-5; 8 bases map to TRBD1. The CDR3 has 15 residues. J lost 2 bases, V lost 7 bases, and 9 bases had no gene match. Germline V gene data show CDR1 as MDHEN and CDR2 as SYDVKM.

The V call is TRBV4-1, the J call TRBJ1-1; 7 bases match TRBD1. Per the germline V gene, CDR1 is MGHRA and CDR2 is YSYEKL. V shed 1 base, J shed 0 bases, and the junction held 5 bases outside the gene matches. This CDR3 spans 16 amino acids. CDR3 in amino acids: CASSQGQGNMNTEAFF. The CDR3 bases are TGCGCCAGCAGCCAAGGACAGGGTAACATGAACACTGAAGCTTTCTTT.

The V and J genes are TRBV7-2 and TRBJ1-2; no clear D gene. Germline values: CDR1 SGHTA, CDR2 FQGNSA. The CDR3 loop spans 13 amino acids. Trimming cost V 2 bases and J 8 bases, with 12 bases left between them. In DNA, the CDR3 is TGTGCCAGCAGCTTACAACAGAACCTCGGCTACACCTTC. Its translation is CASSLQQNLGYTF.

The chain couples TRBV15 to TRBJ2-2; 8 bases match TRBD1. The CDR3 sequence is 14 residues long. J gave up 8 bases and V 5 bases, and 7 bases lay outside the gene matches. Per germline, CDR1 LNHNV and CDR2 YYDKDF (reference sequence). CDR3 region: CATSQRDRIGELFF. CDR3 sequence (DNA): TGTGCCACCAGCCAGAGGGACAGGATTGGGGAGCTGTTTTTT.

The CDR3 DNA follows: TGTGCCTGGATCCGGGGTACAGATACGCAGTATTTT. Translation: CAWIRGTDTQYF. V is TRBV30 and J is TRBJ2-3; perhaps TRBD2 as D (5 bases). The ends were cut back, 4 bases at V and 3 bases at J, with 8 bases in the middle. Germline V CDR1 and CDR2: GTSNPN, SVGIG (reference sequence). This CDR3 contains 12 residues.

This rearrangement joins TRBV27 to TRBJ2-4; D remains unclear. Germline V gives CDR1 MNHEY, CDR2 SMNVEV (reference sequence). Trimming removed 1 base from V and 1 base from J, with 8 bases in between. CDR3 length: 15 residues. CDR3 loop: CASSLFTGAKNIQYF. CDR3 sequence (DNA): TGTGCCAGCAGTTTATTTACCGGGGCCAAAAACATTCAGTACTTC.

V usage is TRBV5-1 and J usage is TRBJ2-3; D gene uncertain. The CDR3 runs 13 residues. Per the germline V gene, CDR1 is SGHRS and CDR2 is YFSETQ. Trimming took off 0 bases at V and 1 base at J, with 3 bases between the two ends. DNA for the CDR3: TGCGCCAGCAGCTTGGCCGGCACAGATACGCAGTATTTT. It translates to CASSLAGTDTQYF.

The gene calls are TRBV7-3 and TRBJ2-1; TRBD1 matches 7 bases. The junction had 4 bases not matched to a gene; V was cut back by 5 bases and J by 6 bases. The CDR3 extends over 13 amino acids. Per germline, CDR1 SGHTA and CDR2 FQGTGA. CDR3 coding DNA: TGTGCCAGCAGCCGCCGGGACAGCAATGAGCAGTTCTTC. Translated, it gives CASSRRDSNEQFF.

This rearrangement joins TRBV19 to TRBJ2-1; TRBD2 agrees at 12 bases. Trimming at V came to 7 bases and at J to 3 bases, leaving 4 bases not matched to a gene. Germline V gives CDR1 LNHDA, CDR2 SQIVND (reference sequence). The CDR3 has 15 residues. The CDR3: CASTSGGALYNEQFF. DNA of the CDR3: TGTGCCAGTACTAGCGGGGGGGCCCTCTACAATGAGCAGTTCTTC.

The chain couples TRBV6-1 to TRBJ2-3; 7 bases align to TRBD2. Trimming took 7 bases from V and 9 from J; bases not matched to a gene: 16. The CDR3 runs 15 residues. Germline lookup yields CDR1 MNHNS and CDR2 SASEGT. The chain's CDR3 is CASTSWAAPGGTQYF. In DNA, the CDR3 is TGTGCCAGCACATCATGGGCAGCCCCGGGGGGAACGCAGTATTTT.

The gene calls are TRBV5-1 and TRBJ1-5, with 10 bases that match TRBD1. The CDR3 totals 15 residues. Germline CDR1 SGHRS, CDR2 YFSETQ. The junction had 8 bases not matched to a gene; V was cut back by 5 bases and J by 6 bases. The CDR3 sequence: CASSPGTGVLQPQHF. DNA of the CDR3: TGCGCCAGCAGTCCCGGGACAGGGGTGCTTCAGCCCCAGCATTTT.

V is TRBV5-1 and J is TRBJ2-7; 9 bases align to TRBD2. The CDR3 is 15 amino acids. Germline-derived CDR1 and CDR2 are SGHRS and YFSETQ. The trim removed 0 bases at V and 9 bases at J, leaving 10 bases unmatched. CDR3 in amino acids: CASSLEAGGQTRQYF. CDR3 bases: TGCGCCAGCAGCTTGGAAGCGGGAGGTCAAACCCGGCAGTACTTC.

The rearrangement uses TRBV6-5 and TRBJ1-1; perhaps TRBD1 as D (5 bases). Germline values: CDR1 MNHEY, CDR2 SVGAGI. The V and J ends lost 6 bases and 1 base respectively, with 9 bases between them. This CDR3 spans 13 amino acids. The CDR3 loop is CASSPQGNTEAFF. The CDR3 DNA reads TGTGCCAGCAGCCCCCAGGGGAACACTGAAGCTTTCTTT.

With regard to this clone: Different DNA sequences within this sample yield the same CDR3. J is TRBJ1-5 and V is TRBV6-1, with a tentative D call TRBD1 (5 bases). Deletions cut 7 bases from V and 5 bases from J, with 12 bases between. CDR1 MNHNS and CDR2 SASEGT come from the germline V gene. The CDR3 spans 13 residues. The CDR3 region has the DNA TGTGCCAGCAACCCCCGGGGGGATCAGCCCCAGCATTTT. It specifies CASNPRGDQPQHF.

This chain connects TRBV19 to TRBJ2-7; D is unresolved. The germline V gene has CDR1 LNHDA and CDR2 SQIVND (reference sequence). This CDR3 contains 13 residues. Trimming took 1 base from V and 5 from J, leaving 9 bases between them. CDR3 DNA: TGTGCCAGTAGTATAGGCCTGGAGAACGAGCAGTACTTC. It translates to CASSIGLENEQYF. Full variable domain (remainder filled in from reference TRBV19 and TRBJ2-7): DGGITQSPKYLFRKEGQNVTLSCEQNLNHDAMYWYRQDPGQGLRLIYYSQIVNDFQKGDIAEGYSVSREKKESFPLTVTSAQKNPTAFYLCASSIGLENEQYFGPGTRLTVT.

The chain carries TRBV27 and TRBJ2-7; 8 bases are shared with TRBD1. V trimming: 4 bases; J trimming: 3 bases; junction bases outside the gene matches: 2. The CDR3 consists of 13 residues. In germline, CDR1 is MNHEY, CDR2 SMNVEV (reference sequence). The CDR3, as DNA: TGTGCCAGCAGTTACGACAGGGGCTACGAGCAGTACTTC. Its protein product is CASSYDRGYEQYF.

V is TRBV5-8 and J is TRBJ1-5; D is unclear. Trimming left V 5 bases short and J 6 bases short, with 12 bases between. Germline CDR1 is SGHTS and CDR2 is YDEGEE. The CDR3 extends over 13 amino acids. CDR3 bases: TGTGCCAGCAGGCTTGGGCAGTTTCAGCCCCAGCATTTT. The encoded protein is CASRLGQFQPQHF.

The chain uses TRBV28 and TRBJ2-4; D unresolved. The germline V gene has CDR1 MDHEN and CDR2 SYDVKM. V dropped 5 bases and J dropped 6 bases, with 8 bases sitting between them. This CDR3 contains 12 residues. CDR3 in DNA: TGTGCCAGCAGTCCCCCGAGAAACATTCAGTACTTC. Residues: CASSPPRNIQYF.

CDR3 nucleotides: TGTGCCAGCAGCCTGTGGGGGCCTCCAGGTTCAGTTGCTCTGGGGGAGCTGTTTTTT. Its protein is CASSLWGPPGSVALGELFF. J is TRBJ2-2 and V is TRBV12-1; the table's D call, TRBD1, has no DNA check behind it. TRBV12-1 is designated a pseudogene. The CDR3 sequence is 19 residues long.

This clone was recorded only once. V and J are TRBV27 and TRBJ2-5, with D possibly matching TRBD2 (6 bases). From germline, CDR1 is MNHEY and CDR2 SMNVEV (reference sequence). V gave up 7 bases and J gave up 4 bases, with 16 bases separating them. The CDR3 extends over 14 amino acids. The CDR3 loop reads CASTNHGGLETQYF. As DNA, the CDR3 is TGTGCCAGCACTAATCACGGGGGTCTAGAGACCCAGTACTTC.

This chain uses TRBV28 with TRBJ2-7, with 8 bases lining up with TRBD1. J was trimmed by 2 bases and V by 5 bases; bases with no gene match: 8. The V gene's germline CDR1 is MDHEN and CDR2 SYDVKM. The CDR3 has 15 residues. CDR3 sequence (DNA): TGTGCCAGCAGTACGACCGGGACAGGTACCTACGAGCAGTACTTC. This gives the protein CASSTTGTGTYEQYF.

The chain uses TRBV28 and TRBJ2-5; 12 nucleotides align to TRBD2. This CDR3 is built from 17 residues. In germline, CDR1 is MDHEN, CDR2 SYDVKM. J gave up 4 bases and V 1 base, and 7 bases lay outside the gene matches. CDR3 bases: TGTGCCAGCAGTTTATTGGCTAGCGGGAGGGTTCCAGAGACCCAGTACTTC. It is translated as CASSLLASGRVPETQYF.

This clone was picked up a small number of times. The chain has TRBV6-5 and TRBJ2-7, with D hard to call. From germline, CDR1 is MNHEY and CDR2 SVGAGI. V was cut by 11 bases and J by 2 bases, with 10 bases left in between. The CDR3 runs 11 residues. The CDR3 reads CAVRSPYEQYF. The DNA for the CDR3 is TGTGCCGTGAGGTCACCCTACGAGCAGTACTTC.

The chain recombines TRBV28 with TRBJ2-1; TRBD2 aligns across 13 bases. Germline V gene data show CDR1 as MDHEN and CDR2 as SYDVKM. V gave up 3 bases and J gave up 10 bases; unmatched junction bases: 3. This CDR3 contains 14 residues. The CDR3 region is CASSFWGLAGEQFF. The CDR3 nucleotides are TGTGCCAGCAGTTTCTGGGGACTAGCGGGAGAGCAGTTCTTC.